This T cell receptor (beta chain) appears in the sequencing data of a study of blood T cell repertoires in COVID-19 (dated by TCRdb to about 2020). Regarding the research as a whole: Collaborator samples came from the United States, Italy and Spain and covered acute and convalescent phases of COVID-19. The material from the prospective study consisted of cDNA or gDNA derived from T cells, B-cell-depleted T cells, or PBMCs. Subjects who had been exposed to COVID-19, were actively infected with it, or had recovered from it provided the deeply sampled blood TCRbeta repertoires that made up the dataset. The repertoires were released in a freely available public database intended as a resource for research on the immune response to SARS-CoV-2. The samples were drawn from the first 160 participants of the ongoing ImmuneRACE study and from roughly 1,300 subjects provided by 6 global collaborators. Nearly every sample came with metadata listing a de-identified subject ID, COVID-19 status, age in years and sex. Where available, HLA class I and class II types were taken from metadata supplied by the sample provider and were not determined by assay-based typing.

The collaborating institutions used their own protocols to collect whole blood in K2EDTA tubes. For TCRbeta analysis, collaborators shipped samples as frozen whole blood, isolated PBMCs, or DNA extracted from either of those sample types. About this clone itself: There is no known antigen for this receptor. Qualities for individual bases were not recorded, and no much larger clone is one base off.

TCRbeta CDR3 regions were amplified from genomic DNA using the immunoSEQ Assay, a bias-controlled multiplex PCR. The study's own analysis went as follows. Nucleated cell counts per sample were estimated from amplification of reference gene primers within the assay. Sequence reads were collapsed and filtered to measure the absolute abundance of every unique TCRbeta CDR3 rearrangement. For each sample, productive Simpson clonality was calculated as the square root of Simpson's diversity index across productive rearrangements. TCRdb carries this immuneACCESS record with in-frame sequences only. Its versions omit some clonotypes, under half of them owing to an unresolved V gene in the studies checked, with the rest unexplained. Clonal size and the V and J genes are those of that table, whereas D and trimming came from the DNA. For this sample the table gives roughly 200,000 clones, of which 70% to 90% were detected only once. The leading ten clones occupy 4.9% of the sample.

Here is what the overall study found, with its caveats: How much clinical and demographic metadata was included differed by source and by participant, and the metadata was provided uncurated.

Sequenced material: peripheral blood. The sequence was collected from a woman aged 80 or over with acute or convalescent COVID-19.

CDR3 region: CSVAGNTGELFF. The DNA sequence is given as TGCAGCGTTGCAGGGAACACCGGGGAGCTGTTTTTT. This chain joins TRBV29-1 to TRBJ2-2; a confident D gene designation cannot be given. Taken from cysteine to phenylalanine, the CDR3 has 12 residues. CDR3 DNA only is kept here, 36 bases in frame from base 1. The germline V gene supplies CDR1 SQVTM and CDR2 ANQGSEA. At the junction V is shortened by 4 bases and J by 1 base, with 4 bases in between.